This T cell receptor beta chain was found in a study of CXCR3-negative and CXCR3-positive naive CD8 T cells. Study-level points and caveats: Naive cells used TRBV-TRBJ genes in much the same way whether CXCR3-negative or CXCR3-positive; memory cells did not. Hydrophobicity of TRB CDR3s was greater in CXCR3-positive naive cells than in CXCR3-negative naive cells. Upon cryopreservation, CXCR3 expression partially decreased, and most assays used fresh PBMCs. Both naive subsets showed comparably high diversity, and memory CD8+ cells showed much lower diversity.

CDR3 size: 16 residues. The germline gives CDR1 SGHVS, CDR2 FNYEAQ. Worth noting for this clonotype: The target antigen is unknown.

UMI-labeled TRB cDNA libraries were prepared by 5' RACE. No DNA is given; TCRdb re-called the 5' RACE reads and lists each CDR3 protein once. This repertoire includes some 99,000 distinct CDR3 sequences. Material: naive CXCR3+ CD8+ T cells from blood. As to subset: CD45RO-CCR7+CD27+CD95- naive CD8+ T cells expressing CXCR3 (TNR3+). The rearrangement joins TRBV7-6 to TRBJ2-3; TCRdb lists TRBD1, though no DNA is available to test this call. This sequence was found in a human donor in good health. Some clones in this sample may be carry-over from other donors' samples. Here the CDR3 reads CASSLDVAPLSDRQYF. Filled out from reference TRBV7-6 and TRBJ2-3, the complete variable domain reads GAGVSQSPRYKVTKRGQDVALRCDPISGHVSLYWYRQALGQGPEFLTYFNYEAQQDKSGLPNDRFSAERPEGSISTLTIQRTEQRDSAMYRCASSLDVAPLSDRQYFGPGTRLTVL.